This T cell receptor (beta chain) was obtained from a study of radiation and T cells in renal cell carcinoma. In the study overall: Nephrectomy followed 15 Gy stereotactic body radiation by 4 weeks.

Regarding time point: baseline pretreatment blood. The sample's treatment: 15 Gy SBRT to primary tumor, nephrectomy 4 weeks later. Radiation-treated patients gave blood at baseline, week 2 and week 4. The method was immunoSEQ multiplex PCR; TCRdb's version includes in-frame clones alone and lacks a portion of them. This repertoire shows approximately 150,000 clones, 88% found once; its top ten account for over 3.5%. V dropped 2 bases and J dropped 4; count of bases not matched to a gene: 2. Germline CDR1 is MNHEY and CDR2 is SMNVEV (reference sequence). This CDR3 contains 14 residues. General study results and limits: In blood, top tumor clones expanded by 2 weeks, shrinking by 4. Baseline intratumoral clonotype presence is unknown without pretreatment biopsies.

As regards this clone: Its cognate antigen is unknown.

V gene TRBV27 combines with J gene TRBJ2-7; 10 bases are a match to TRBD1. Source: blood, taken from a patient whose treatment included radiotherapy and nephrectomy. The origin of this receptor is a woman between 70 and 85 years old with renal cell carcinoma. CDR3 nucleotide sequence: TGTGCCAGCAGTTTACAGGGACAGGGGTACGAGCAGTACTTC. This gives the protein CASSLQGQGYEQYF.